This entry lists 28 T cell receptor beta chains sequenced from one sample in a study of regulatory T cells in long-lasting Graves disease. Time point reported: newly diagnosed GD, antithyroid drugs for less than 3 months. Extracted PBMC RNA gave rise to the TCR library. Assembly of TCR beta libraries relied on iRepertoire HTBI primers together with Arm-PCR of CDR3 regions. TCRdb ran MiXCR on the multiplex PCR reads and lists one entry per CDR3 protein. The sample consists of about 420,000 distinct CDR3 sequences, over 15% of them appearing once. The same data also contributed to another study, on T cells in Graves' hyperthyroidism and ophthalmopathy.

The material sequenced was peripheral blood mononuclear cells (PBMCs), taken at new diagnosis, from a patient treated with antithyroid drugs. These receptors came from a young woman with Graves disease.

This clonotype was seen at least ten times. This sequence joins TRBV5-1 and TRBJ2-7, with D perhaps matching TRBD1 (6 bases). CDR1 SGHRS and CDR2 YFSETQ come from the germline V gene. Trimming removed 3 bases from V and 3 bases from J, with 16 bases in between. The CDR3 loop spans 15 amino acids. CDR3 sequence (DNA): TGCGCCAGCAGCTCCATACCGGGACACCTCTACGAGCAGTACTTC. Translation: CASSSIPGHLYEQYF.

This clonotype was observed at least ten times. The chain joins TRBV7-2 to TRBJ2-7; no definite D call. Trimming removed 1 base from V and 3 bases from J, with 4 bases in between. The CDR3 totals 12 residues. Germline lookup yields CDR1 SGHTA and CDR2 FQGNSA. CDR3 bases: TGTGCCAGCAGCTTAGTGGTCTACGAGCAGTACTTC. It specifies CASSLVVYEQYF.

This clonotype appeared a few times. J is TRBJ2-1 and V is TRBV24-1; 9 nucleotides agree with TRBD2. Looked up from germline, CDR1 is KGHDR and CDR2 is SFDVKD. There are 19 residues in the CDR3. The J segment lost 0 bases and the V segment lost 0 bases, leaving 8 bases of the junction unmatched. The CDR3 reads CATSDLRTSEQSSYNEQFF. The CDR3 DNA follows: TGTGCCACCAGTGATTTGCGGACTAGCGAACAGAGCTCCTACAATGAGCAGTTCTTC.

The chain carries TRBV15 and TRBJ2-7; 8 nucleotides match TRBD2. The CDR3 runs 14 residues. Germline V lookup: CDR1 LNHNV, CDR2 YYDKDF (reference sequence). Trimming took 4 bases from V and 6 from J; bases not matched to a gene: 8. CDR3 nucleotide sequence: TGTGCCACCAGCACCGGGACTAGGATCACCGAGCAGTACTTC. Its protein product is CATSTGTRITEQYF.

About this clonotype itself: It differs at one base from a far larger clone, so likely a read error. The chain employs TRBV7-2 and TRBJ2-1; D is possibly TRBD1 (6 bases). Trimming stripped 5 bases from V and 9 bases from J, with 20 bases between. This CDR3 has 15 residues. CDR1 and CDR2 from the germline V gene are SGHTA and FQGNSA. CDR3 sequence reads: CASSPGWGPGSEQFF. The CDR3 DNA reads as TGTGCCAGCAGCCCAGGTTGGGGGCCGGGTAGTGAGCAGTTCTTC.

This clonotype was seen only a few times. The chain recombines TRBV19 with TRBJ2-5; tentatively, D is TRBD2 (6 bases). The CDR3 has 13 residues. The germline CDR1 and CDR2 sequences are LNHDA and SQIVND (reference sequence). The V end was cut by 7 bases, the J end by 4 bases, with 13 bases between. CDR3 amino acids: CASTTLEGETQYF. The CDR3 DNA reads as TGTGCCAGTACCACGCTGGAGGGAGAGACCCAGTACTTC.

The table lists this clonotype with many counts. The chain has TRBV6-2 or TRBV6-3 and TRBJ2-5, with TRBD1 matching 10 bases. Trimming cost V 5 bases and J 4 bases; bases outside gene matches: 4. The germline CDR1 and CDR2 sequences are MNHEY and SVGEGT. The CDR3 sequence is 14 residues long. Written as DNA, the CDR3 is TGTGCCAGCAGTAGGACAGGGGGGGGAGAGACCCAGTACTTC. It encodes CASSRTGGGETQYF.

This clonotype was counted many times. The chain carries TRBV20-1 and TRBJ2-4, with TRBD1 as a possible D gene (5 bases). Germline loops: CDR1 DFQATT, CDR2 SNEGSKA (reference sequence). The CDR3 runs to 13 residues. The V gene lost 3 bases and the J gene lost 5 bases, with 11 bases spanning the gap. The CDR3 protein is CSARDIPQNIQYF. CDR3 bases: TGCAGTGCTAGGGACATTCCCCAAAACATTCAGTACTTC.

This clonotype was counted ten times or more. This sequence joins TRBV3-1 and TRBJ2-1; D gene ambiguous. The CDR3 sequence is 12 residues long. V was clipped by 1 base and J by 5 bases, with 3 bases between them. Germline-derived CDR1 and CDR2 are LGHDT and YNNKEL (reference sequence). For the CDR3, the DNA is TGTGCCAGCAGCCAAGCGGACAATGAGCAGTTCTTC. It encodes CASSQADNEQFF.

This sequence joins TRBV12-3 or TRBV12-4 and TRBJ2-1; perhaps TRBD2 as D (6 bases). The length of the CDR3 is 14 residues. V was clipped by 6 bases and J by 4 bases, with 13 bases between them. CDR3 sequence reads: CASSRGSRYNEQFF. The CDR3 DNA reads as TGTGCCAGCAGCCGGGGGAGCCGGTACAATGAGCAGTTCTTC.

This clonotype was observed at least ten times. The V call is TRBV7-2, the J call TRBJ2-3, with 12 bases identical to TRBD2. CDR3 length equals 18 residues. V shed 4 bases, J shed 2 bases, and the junction held 10 bases outside the gene matches. The V gene's germline CDR1 is SGHTA and CDR2 FQGNSA. As DNA, the CDR3 is TGTGCCAGCAGCTACACACGTGGACTAGCGGGGTCCACAGATACGCAGTATTTT. Amino acids: CASSYTRGLAGSTDTQYF.

There are many counts of this clonotype. The chain is built from TRBV6-5 and TRBJ2-2, with D possibly TRBD2 on 5 matching bases. CDR3 length: 20 residues. Trimming shortened V by 0 bases and J by 1 base, and 21 bases separated the two germline ends. Germline assignment: CDR1 MNHEY and CDR2 SVGAGI. CDR3 bases: TGTGCCAGCAGTTACTCCGGTGCGGGCAGTTTCGAATTGAACACCGGGGAGCTGTTTTTT. It codes for CASSYSGAGSFELNTGELFF.

This clonotype was detected a few times. The CDR3 DNA sequence: TGTGCCTGGAGTCGGGATGCTGGCTACACCTTC. Protein product: CAWSRDAGYTF. This chain links TRBV30 with TRBJ1-2; no reliable D call. This CDR3 has 11 amino acids. V was cut by 2 bases and J by 7 bases, with 8 bases left in between. The germline gives CDR1 GTSNPN, CDR2 SVGIG (reference sequence). The full variable domain, rest sourced from reference TRBV30 and TRBJ1-2, is SQTIHQWPATLVQPVGSPLSLECTVEGTSNPNLYWYRQAAGRGLQLLFYSVGIGQISSEVPQNLSASRPQDRQFILSSKKLLLSDSGFYLCAWSRDAGYTFGSGTRLTVV.

The chain recombines TRBV15 with TRBJ2-2, with D perhaps TRBD2 (6 bases). The CDR3 sequence is 16 residues long. The V and J ends lost 0 bases and 6 bases respectively, with 14 bases between them. Germline V lookup: CDR1 LNHNV, CDR2 YYDKDF (reference sequence). CDR3 loop: CATSRDRGKGSGELFF. CDR3 nucleotide sequence: TGTGCCACCAGCAGAGATCGCGGGAAAGGTTCCGGGGAGCTGTTTTTT.

The CDR3 DNA is TGTGCCAGCAGTAAGAACGCGTATCCTGAAGCTTTCTTT. This translates into CASSKNAYPEAFF. V is TRBV6-1 and J is TRBJ1-1; no reliable D call. V dropped 5 bases and J dropped 6 bases, with 13 bases sitting between them. The germline V gene encodes CDR1 MNHNS and CDR2 SASEGT. The CDR3 is 13 amino acids.

This clonotype was seen only a few times. V gene TRBV19 combines with J gene TRBJ1-1, with TRBD1 identical over 9 bases. CDR3 length equals 13 residues. CDR1 and CDR2 (germline): LNHDA, SQIVND (reference sequence). The V gene end was trimmed by 10 bases and the J gene end by 4 bases; junction bases not matched to a gene: 7. In nucleotides, the CDR3 is TGTGCCACCGCCGACAGGGGGTCCACTGAAGCTTTCTTT. Amino acids: CATADRGSTEAFF.

On this clonotype: This may be a read error: a much more frequent sequence differs by one nucleotide. This CDR3 fails to terminate in the conserved phenylalanine or tryptophan, so it likely reflects a read error. The chain recombines TRBV10-2 with TRBJ2-7; D is ambiguous. V dropped 2 bases and J dropped 7 bases, with 6 bases sitting between them. Per the germline V gene, CDR1 is WSHSY and CDR2 is SAAADI. CDR3 size: 11 residues. CDR3 amino acids: CASSERTEQYS. The CDR3 coding sequence is TGCGCCAGCAGTGAGAGGACGGAGCAGTACTCC.

In its sample, this clonotype was seen many times. CDR3 region: CASTLMGRDSQETQYF. In DNA, the CDR3 is TGTGCCAGCACCTTGATGGGGAGGGACAGCCAAGAGACCCAGTACTTC. This sequence joins TRBV7-8 and TRBJ2-1, with D perhaps TRBD1 or TRBD2 (7 bases each). The J call could be wrong; TRBJ2-5 is a better fit for the DNA end. This CDR3 spans 16 amino acids. Germline V CDR1 and CDR2: SGHVS, FQNEAQ.

The V and J genes are TRBV28 and TRBJ2-1; 10 nucleotides line up with TRBD2. The CDR3 has 15 residues. The germline gives CDR1 MDHEN, CDR2 SYDVKM. V lost 1 base, J lost 10 bases, and 7 bases stayed unmatched. The CDR3 protein is CASSLSLAGVREQFF. CDR3 DNA: TGTGCCAGCAGTTTATCTCTAGCGGGAGTACGGGAGCAGTTCTTC. Drawing the rest from reference TRBV28 and TRBJ2-1, the complete variable domain is DVKVTQSSRYLVKRTGEKVFLECVQDMDHENMFWYRQDPGLGLRLIYFSYDVKMKEKGDIPEGYSVSREKKERFSLILESASTNQTSMYLCASSLSLAGVREQFFGPGTRLTVL.

This clonotype was counted only a few times. The chain links TRBV15 to TRBJ1-5, with TRBD1 matching 8 bases. The CDR3 has 19 amino acids. Trimming at V came to 0 bases and at J to 1 base, leaving 11 bases not matched to a gene. CDR1 is LNHNV and CDR2 is YYDKDF in the germline V gene (reference sequence). In DNA, the CDR3 is TGTGCCACCAGCAGAGATCTGGAGGAGACAGGGGACAGCAATCAGCCCCAGCATTTT. It specifies CATSRDLEETGDSNQPQHF. Combining the CDR3 with reference TRBV15 and TRBJ1-5 gives the whole variable domain DAMVIQNPRYQVTQFGKPVTLSCSQTLNHNVMYWYQQKSSQAPKLLFHYYDKDFNNEADTPDNFQSRRPNTSFCFLDIRSPGLGDTAMYLCATSRDLEETGDSNQPQHFGDGTRLSIL.

This clonotype was seen repeatedly, ten times or more. This chain uses TRBV29-1 with TRBJ2-7; the match to TRBD2 covers 11 bases. The CDR3 covers 13 residues. The germline V gene has CDR1 SQVTM and CDR2 ANQGSEA. The V segment lost 4 bases and the J segment 3 bases; nucleotides outside the gene matches: 2. This CDR3 reads CSVVTSGGYEQYF. CDR3 coding DNA: TGCAGCGTTGTAACTAGCGGGGGCTACGAGCAGTACTTC.

Concerning this clonotype: Possible read error: a much larger clone is one base away. This sequence joins TRBV5-1 and TRBJ2-1; D possibly matches TRBD1 or TRBD2 (5 bases each). Germline V gene data show CDR1 as SGHRS and CDR2 as YFSETQ. This CDR3 is 16 amino acids long. DNA for the CDR3: TGCGCCAGCAGCTTGGCGGCAGGGAGCTCCTGCAATGAGCAGTTCTTC. Translation: CASSLAAGSSCNEQFF. The entire variable domain, with the rest obtained from reference TRBV5-1 and TRBJ2-1, is as follows: KAGVTQTPRYLIKTRGQQVTLSCSPISGHRSVSWYQQTPGQGLQFLFEYFSETQRNKGNFPGRFSGRQFSNSRSEMNVSTLELGDSALYLCASSLAAGSSCNEQFFGPGTRLTVL.

V usage is TRBV13 and J usage is TRBJ1-1, with 9 bases identical to TRBD1. V shed 5 bases, J shed 9 bases, and the junction held 4 bases outside the gene matches. Germline CDR1 PRHDT, CDR2 FYEKMQ (reference sequence). The CDR3 contains 12 residues. CDR3 sequence reads: CASSEGQGQAFF. CDR3 bases: TGTGCCAGCAGCGAGGGACAGGGCCAAGCTTTCTTT.

Ten or more counts support this clonotype. This chain links TRBV12-3 or TRBV12-4 with TRBJ2-1; the D is unclear. The CDR3 has 11 residues. The V gene lost 3 bases and the J gene lost 14 bases, with 11 bases spanning the gap. CDR3 amino acids: CASSLSHSEFF. The CDR3 region has the DNA TGTGCCAGCAGTTTGAGTCACAGTGAGTTCTTC.

This clonotype was seen repeatedly, ten times or more. The CDR3 sequence: CASPANRGRGTDTQYF. The CDR3 DNA reads as TGTGCCAGCCCCGCAAACAGGGGGCGCGGCACAGATACGCAGTATTTT. The rearrangement links TRBV28 to TRBJ2-3, with 9 bases fitting TRBD1. The length of the CDR3 is 16 residues. Germline V gene sequence: CDR1 MDHEN, CDR2 SYDVKM. With 8 bases clipped from V and 1 base from J, the junction kept 10 bases outside the gene matches. Combining the CDR3 with reference TRBV28 and TRBJ2-3 gives the whole variable domain DVKVTQSSRYLVKRTGEKVFLECVQDMDHENMFWYRQDPGLGLRLIYFSYDVKMKEKGDIPEGYSVSREKKERFSLILESASTNQTSMYLCASPANRGRGTDTQYFGPGTRLTVL.

This clonotype was detected many times. The gene calls are TRBV27 and TRBJ2-1, with D possibly being TRBD2 (5 bases). CDR1 is MNHEY, CDR2 SMNVEV, per germline (reference sequence). V was cut by 3 bases and J by 3 bases, with 12 bases left in between. The CDR3 extends over 15 amino acids. The CDR3 bases are TGTGCCAGCAGTTTGATGGGAGCTTTCTACAATGAGCAGTTCTTC. Protein sequence: CASSLMGAFYNEQFF.

This clonotype has at least ten counts. The V and J genes are TRBV2 and TRBJ1-1; a possible D gene is TRBD1 (6 bases). Trimming shortened V by 1 base and J by 2 bases, and 20 bases separated the two germline ends. Looked up from germline, CDR1 is SNHLY and CDR2 is FYNNEI. The CDR3 totals 18 residues. In DNA form, the CDR3 reads TGTGCCAGCAGTGAAGTAGGGACAAGAATTAGTTCCAACACTGAAGCTTTCTTT. It is translated as CASSEVGTRISSNTEAFF.

At least ten counts were recorded for this clonotype. The rearrangement links TRBV11-2 to TRBJ2-7; the match to TRBD2 covers 7 bases. Germline V gives CDR1 SGHAT, CDR2 FQNNGV. With 5 bases clipped from V and 1 base from J, the junction kept 8 bases outside the gene matches. The CDR3 covers 15 residues. CDR3 sequence: CASSRETGGSYEQYF. Written as DNA, the CDR3 is TGTGCCAGCAGCCGTGAAACGGGAGGTTCCTACGAGCAGTACTTC.